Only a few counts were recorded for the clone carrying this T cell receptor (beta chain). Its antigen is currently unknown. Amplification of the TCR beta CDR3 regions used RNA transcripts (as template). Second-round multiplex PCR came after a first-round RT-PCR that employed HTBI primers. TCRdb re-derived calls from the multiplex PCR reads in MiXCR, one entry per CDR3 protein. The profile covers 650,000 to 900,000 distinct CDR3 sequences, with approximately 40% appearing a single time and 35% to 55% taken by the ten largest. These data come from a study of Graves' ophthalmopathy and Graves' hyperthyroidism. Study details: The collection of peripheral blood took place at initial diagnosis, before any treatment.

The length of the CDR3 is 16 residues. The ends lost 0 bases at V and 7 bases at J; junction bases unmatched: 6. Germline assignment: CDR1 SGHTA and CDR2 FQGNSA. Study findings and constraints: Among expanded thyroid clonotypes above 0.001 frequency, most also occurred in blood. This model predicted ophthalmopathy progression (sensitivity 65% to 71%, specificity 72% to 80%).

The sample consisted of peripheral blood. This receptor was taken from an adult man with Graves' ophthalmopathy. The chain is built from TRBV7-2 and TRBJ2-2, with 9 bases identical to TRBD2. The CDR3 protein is CASSLAGLAGYGELFF. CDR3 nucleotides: TGTGCCAGCAGCTTAGCGGGGCTAGCGGGATACGGGGAGCTGTTTTTT. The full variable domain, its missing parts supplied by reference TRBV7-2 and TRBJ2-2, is GAGVSQSPSNKVTEKGKDVELRCDPISGHTALYWYRQSLGQGLEFLIYFQGNSAPDKSGLPSDRFSAERTGGSVSTLTIQRTQQEDSAVYLCASSLAGLAGYGELFFGEGSRLTVL.